The entry that follows covers one T cell receptor beta chain sequence. Here immunoSEQ multiplex PCR was the method, and the copy in TCRdb shows in-frame clones only, minus some. The sample lists over a million clones, approximately 78% occurring once. The CDR3 loop spans 15 amino acids. The germline CDR1 and CDR2 sequences are MNHGY and SAAAGT. V lost 7 bases to trimming and J lost 3 bases; unmatched junction nucleotides: 11. The data are from a study of shared clonotypes between healthy human individuals. The sequenced sample consisted of memory CD4+ T cells from PBMCs. Subset of the sample: CD45RA-negative fraction. This chain links TRBV6-8 with TRBJ2-7; 8 nucleotides agree with TRBD1. This sequence was found in a man between 18 and 29 years old in good health. Some clones in this sample may be carry-over from other donors' samples. The DNA for the CDR3 is TGTGCCAGCAAACAGGGGGGCAGCCCCGTCTACGAGCAGTACTTC. Translated, it gives CASKQGGSPVYEQYF.